This T cell receptor (beta chain) was identified in a study of cytomegalovirus exposure and HLA in healthy donors. The PCR was carried out with 60 Vbeta primers and 13 Jbeta primers. The protocol was immunoSEQ multiplex PCR, while the TCRdb copy is restricted to in-frame clones and leaves out a portion. The sample shows over 75,000 clones, approximately 72% of them seen only once. Study-wide results and caveats: Some TCR beta chains (roughly 160 of them) were listed as cytomegalovirus-associated. CMV serostatus was the sole immune exposure data available. The analysis excluded some indistinguishable V segments, including TRBV6-2 and TRBV6-3.

Germline trimming cut 4 bases from V and 7 bases from J; bases unmatched to any gene: 10. CDR1 is SGHRS, CDR2 YFSETQ, per germline. This CDR3 contains 16 residues. Comments on this clone: Its antigen remains unidentified.

Material: PBMCs. The chain recombines TRBV5-1 with TRBJ2-1, with 11 bases aligning to TRBD2. This TCR was sampled from a man between 35 and 55 years old in good health and CMV-seropositive. The CDR3 loop is CASSPVAGGRRNEQFF. CDR3 DNA: TGCGCCAGCAGCCCCGTAGCGGGGGGGCGGCGGAATGAGCAGTTCTTC.